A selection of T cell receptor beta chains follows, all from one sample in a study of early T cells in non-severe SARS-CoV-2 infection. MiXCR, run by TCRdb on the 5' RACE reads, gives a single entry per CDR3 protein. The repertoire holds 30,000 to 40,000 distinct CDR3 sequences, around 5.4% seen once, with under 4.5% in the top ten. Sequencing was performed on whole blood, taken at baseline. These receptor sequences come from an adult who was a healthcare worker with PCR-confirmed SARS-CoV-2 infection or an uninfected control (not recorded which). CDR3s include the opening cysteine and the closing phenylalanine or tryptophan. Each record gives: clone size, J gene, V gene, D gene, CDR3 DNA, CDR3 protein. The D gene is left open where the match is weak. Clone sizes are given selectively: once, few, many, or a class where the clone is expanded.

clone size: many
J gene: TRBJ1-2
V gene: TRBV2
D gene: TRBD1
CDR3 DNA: TGTGCCAGCAGTGAAGCGCTTCAGGGGGTTGGCTACACCTTC
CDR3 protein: CASSEALQGVGYTF

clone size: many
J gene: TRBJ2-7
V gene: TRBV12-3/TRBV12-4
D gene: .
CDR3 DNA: TGTGCCAGCAGTTTAGCGACAGAGCAGTACTTC
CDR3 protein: CASSLATEQYF

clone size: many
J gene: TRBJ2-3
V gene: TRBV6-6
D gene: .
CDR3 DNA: TGTGCCAGCAGCGTCGGTGGAGGGATCCCAGATACGCAGTATTTT
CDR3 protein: CASSVGGGIPDTQYF

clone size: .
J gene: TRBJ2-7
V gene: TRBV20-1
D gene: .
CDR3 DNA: TGCAGTGCCGGGACCTACAGGAACGAGCAGTACTTC
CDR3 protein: CSAGTYRNEQYF

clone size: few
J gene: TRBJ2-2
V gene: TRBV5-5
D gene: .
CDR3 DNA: TGTGCCAGCAGCACAGACACCGGGGAGCTGTTTTTT
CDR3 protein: CASSTDTGELFF

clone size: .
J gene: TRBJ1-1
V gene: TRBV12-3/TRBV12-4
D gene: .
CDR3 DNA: TGTGCCAGCAGTCCCGGGAACCAGAACACTGAAGCTTTCTTT
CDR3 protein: CASSPGNQNTEAFF

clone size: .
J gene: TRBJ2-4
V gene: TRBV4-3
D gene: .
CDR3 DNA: TGCGCCAGCAGCCAAGTGTCAGGGGCGGGAAACATTCAGTACTTC
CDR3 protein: CASSQVSGAGNIQYF

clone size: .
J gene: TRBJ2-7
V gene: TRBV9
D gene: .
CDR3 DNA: TGTGCCAGCAGCGCCCAACAGGGAAGGGGCTACGAGCAGTACTTC
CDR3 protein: CASSAQQGRGYEQYF

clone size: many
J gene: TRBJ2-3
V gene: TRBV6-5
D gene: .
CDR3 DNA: TGTGCCAGCAGTTGGAACAGCAACACAGATACGCAGTATTTT
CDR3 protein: CASSWNSNTDTQYF

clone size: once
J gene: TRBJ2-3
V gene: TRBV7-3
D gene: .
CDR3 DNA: TGTGCCAGCAGCTTAACGCAGGATACGCAGTATTTT
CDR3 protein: CASSLTQDTQYF

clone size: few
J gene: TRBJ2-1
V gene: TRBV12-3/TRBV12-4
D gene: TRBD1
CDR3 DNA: TGTGCCAGCAGTTTAGCACAGGGGGCGTCTGAGCAGTTCTTC
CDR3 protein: CASSLAQGASEQFF

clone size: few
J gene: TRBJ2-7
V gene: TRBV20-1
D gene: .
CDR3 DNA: TGCAGTGCTAGCCCAGAGGGCTACCTCTACGAGCAGTACTTC
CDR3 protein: CSASPEGYLYEQYF

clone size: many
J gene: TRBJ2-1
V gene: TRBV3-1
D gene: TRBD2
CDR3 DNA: TGTGCCAGCAGCCGGGGACTAGCGGGAGTCAGTGTCAATGAGCAGTTCTTC
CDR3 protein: CASSRGLAGVSVNEQFF

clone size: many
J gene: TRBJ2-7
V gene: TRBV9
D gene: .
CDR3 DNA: TGTGCCAGCAGCGTTGGCGGGGCGAGCTCCTACGAGCAGTACTTC
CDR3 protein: CASSVGGASSYEQYF

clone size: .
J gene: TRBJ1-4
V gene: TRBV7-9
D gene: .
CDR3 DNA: TGTGCCAGCAGCTCTGGGGACACAGAAGGAACTAATGAAAAACTGTTTTTT
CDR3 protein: CASSSGDTEGTNEKLFF

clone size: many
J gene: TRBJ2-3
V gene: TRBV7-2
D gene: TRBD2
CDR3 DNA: TGTGCCAGCAGCCGAAGGACTAGCGGGGGAATTAGCACAGATACGCAGTATTTT
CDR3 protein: CASSRRTSGGISTDTQYF

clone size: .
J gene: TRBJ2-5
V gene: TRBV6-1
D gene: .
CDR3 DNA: TGTGCCAGCAGGGTCGACAGCGTCTTTGGGACCCAGTACTTC
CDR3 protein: CASRVDSVFGTQYF

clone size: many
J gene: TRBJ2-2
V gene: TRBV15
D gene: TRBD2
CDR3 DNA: TGTGCCACCAGCAGACTGGGGACTAGCGGGATTTCCGGGGAGCTGTTTTTT
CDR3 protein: CATSRLGTSGISGELFF

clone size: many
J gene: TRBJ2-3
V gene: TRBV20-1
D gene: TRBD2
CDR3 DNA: TGCAGTGCTAGCCCACTAGCGACGGTAGCAGATACGCAGTATTTT
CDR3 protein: CSASPLATVADTQYF

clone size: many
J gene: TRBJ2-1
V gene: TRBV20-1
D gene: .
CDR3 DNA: TGCAGTGCTAGAGATCCCAGGGCCTCCTACAATGAGCAGTTCTTC
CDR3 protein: CSARDPRASYNEQFF

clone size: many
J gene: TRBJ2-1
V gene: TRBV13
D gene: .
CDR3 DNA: TGTGCCAGCAGCCCCTACCACAATGAGCAGTTCTTC
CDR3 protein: CASSPYHNEQFF

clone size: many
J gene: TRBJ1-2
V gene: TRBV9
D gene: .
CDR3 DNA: TGTGCCAGCAGCACAAGGGCCGATGGCTACACCTTC
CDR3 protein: CASSTRADGYTF

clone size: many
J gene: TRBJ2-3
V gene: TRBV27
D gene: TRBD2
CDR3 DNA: TGTGCCAGCACCTTACGAGCGGGGGGTGGGGCAGATACGCAGTATTTT
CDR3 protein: CASTLRAGGGADTQYF

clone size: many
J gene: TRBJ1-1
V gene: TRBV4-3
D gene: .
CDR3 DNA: TGCGCCAGCAGCCAAGAGATGGTGAACACTGAAGCTTTCTTT
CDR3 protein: CASSQEMVNTEAFF

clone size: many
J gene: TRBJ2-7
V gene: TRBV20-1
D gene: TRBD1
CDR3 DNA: TGCAGTGCTCCCCGGGGACAGGGAGCCTACGAGCAGTACTTC
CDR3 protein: CSAPRGQGAYEQYF

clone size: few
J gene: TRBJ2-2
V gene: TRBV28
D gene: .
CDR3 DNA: TGTGCCAGCAGTTTCTCCTATGAGCTACACGGGGAGCTGTTTTTT
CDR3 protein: CASSFSYELHGELFF

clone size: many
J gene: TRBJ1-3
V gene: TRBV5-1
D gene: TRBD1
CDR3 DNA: TGCGCCAGCAGCTTGACGGGACAGGCGAGCTCTGGAAACACCATATATTTT
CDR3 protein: CASSLTGQASSGNTIYF

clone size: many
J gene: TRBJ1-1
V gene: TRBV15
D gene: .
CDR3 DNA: TGTGCCACCAGCAGAGTGTTGCAGGGCCTTACAGGGGCTTTCTTT
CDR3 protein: CATSRVLQGLTGAFF

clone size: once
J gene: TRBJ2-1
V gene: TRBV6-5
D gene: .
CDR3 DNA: TGTGCCAGCAGTTACGGGCGTGAGCAGTTCTTC
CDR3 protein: CASSYGREQFF

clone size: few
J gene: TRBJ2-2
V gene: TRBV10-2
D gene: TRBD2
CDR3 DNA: TGCGCCAGCAGGGACGCTAGCGGGATTTTTGGCGGGGAGCTGTTTTTT
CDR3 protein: CASRDASGIFGGELFF

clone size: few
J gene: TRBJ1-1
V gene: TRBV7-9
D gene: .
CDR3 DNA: TGTGCCAGCAGGGGACTGGGAAGCGTGAACACTGAAGCTTTCTTT
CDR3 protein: CASRGLGSVNTEAFF

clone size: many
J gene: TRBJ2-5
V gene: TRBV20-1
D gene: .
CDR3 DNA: TGCAGTGCGGGCTGGCAGGGAGGAGAGACCCAGTACTTC
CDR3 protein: CSAGWQGGETQYF

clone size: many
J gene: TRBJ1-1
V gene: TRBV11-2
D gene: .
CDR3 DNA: TGTGCCAGCAGCTTAGAGTGGGGGGCGAGGAACACTGAAGCTTTCTTT
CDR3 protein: CASSLEWGARNTEAFF

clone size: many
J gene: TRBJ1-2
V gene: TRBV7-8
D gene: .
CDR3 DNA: TGTGCCAGCAGCTTAAGCCAGGGGACGTCTGCTGGCTACACCTTC
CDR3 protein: CASSLSQGTSAGYTF

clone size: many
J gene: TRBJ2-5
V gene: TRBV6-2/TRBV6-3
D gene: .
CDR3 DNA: TGTGCCAGCAGTTATGGAGGGGCTATGTACCAAGAGACCCAGTACTTC
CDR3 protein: CASSYGGAMYQETQYF

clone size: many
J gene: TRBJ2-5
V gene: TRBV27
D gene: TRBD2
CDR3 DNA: TGTGCCAGCAGCTTAATACTAGCGGGGGGACAAACCCAGTACTTC
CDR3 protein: CASSLILAGGQTQYF

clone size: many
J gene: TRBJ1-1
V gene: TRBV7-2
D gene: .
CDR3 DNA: TGTGCCAGCAGCTCCGGGCCATACACTGAAGCTTTCTTT
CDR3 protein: CASSSGPYTEAFF

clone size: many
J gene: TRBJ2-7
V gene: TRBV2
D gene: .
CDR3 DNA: TGTGCCAGCAACCCTCAGGGGCGCGGCGGGCAGTACTTC
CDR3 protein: CASNPQGRGGQYF

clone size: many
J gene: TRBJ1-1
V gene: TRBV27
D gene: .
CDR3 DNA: TGTGCCAGCAGTTTGGCGGGGAGCACTGAAGCTTTCTTT
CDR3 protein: CASSLAGSTEAFF

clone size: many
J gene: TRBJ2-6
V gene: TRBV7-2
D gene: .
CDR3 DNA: TGTGCCAGCAGCTTAGGACTCTCTGGGGCCAACGTCCTGACTTTC
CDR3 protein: CASSLGLSGANVLTF

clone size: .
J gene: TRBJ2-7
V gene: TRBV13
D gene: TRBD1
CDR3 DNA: TGTGCCAGCAGCCCCGCGACGGACAGGGGGATATACGAGCAGTACTTC
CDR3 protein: CASSPATDRGIYEQYF

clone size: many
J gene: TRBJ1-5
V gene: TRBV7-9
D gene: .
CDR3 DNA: TGTGCCAGCAGCTCGGCGGGGCCCGATCAGCCCCAGCATTTT
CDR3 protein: CASSSAGPDQPQHF

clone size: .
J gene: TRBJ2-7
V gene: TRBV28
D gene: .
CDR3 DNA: TGTGCCAGCAGTTACAGGGCTCGGGAGCAGTACTTC
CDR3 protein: CASSYRAREQYF

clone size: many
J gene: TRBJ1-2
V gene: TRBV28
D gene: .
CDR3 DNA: TGTGCCACCCCGACCCTAAATGGCTACACCTTC
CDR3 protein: CATPTLNGYTF

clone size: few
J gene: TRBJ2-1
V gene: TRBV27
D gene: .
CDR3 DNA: TGTGCCAGCAGTTTCTGGGACGGAAACAATGAGCAGTTCTTC
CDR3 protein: CASSFWDGNNEQFF

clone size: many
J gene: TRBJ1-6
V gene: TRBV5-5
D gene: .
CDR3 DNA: TGTGCCAGCAGCTTGGAGTGGCGGGACCAAAGCCTCCACTTT
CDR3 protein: CASSLEWRDQSLHF

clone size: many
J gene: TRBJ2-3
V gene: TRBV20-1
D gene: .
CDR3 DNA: TGCAGTGCTCTAAAGCCGGGAGCAGATACGCAGTATTTT
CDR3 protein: CSALKPGADTQYF

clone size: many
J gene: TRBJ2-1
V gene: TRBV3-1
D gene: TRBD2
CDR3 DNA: TGTGCCAGCAGCCATATAGCGGGGAACTACAATGAGCAGTTCTTC
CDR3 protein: CASSHIAGNYNEQFF

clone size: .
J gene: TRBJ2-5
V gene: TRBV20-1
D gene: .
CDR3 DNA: TGCAGTGCTAGCCCGGGCCTAGGACGGGAGACCCAGTACTTC
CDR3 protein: CSASPGLGRETQYF

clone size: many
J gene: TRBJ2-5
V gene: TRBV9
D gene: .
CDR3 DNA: TGTGCCAGCAGCGTAAACGTAAGGGGGACCCAGTACTTC
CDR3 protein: CASSVNVRGTQYF

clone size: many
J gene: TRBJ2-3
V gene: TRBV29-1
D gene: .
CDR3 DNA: TGCAGCGTTGCTGAGCAGTATTTT
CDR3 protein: CSVAEQYF

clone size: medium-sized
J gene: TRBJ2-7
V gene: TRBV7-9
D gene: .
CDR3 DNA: TGTGCCAGCAGCCGCGGCGGAGTGCAGGGTGCTTCCTGGTCCTACGAGCAGTACTTC
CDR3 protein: CASSRGGVQGASWSYEQYF